This TCR beta chain was identified during a study of T cell clonality in common variable immunodeficiency (dated by TCRdb to 2014 to 2015). Here is what the overall study found, with its caveats: Fewer TCRbeta clones were shared among CVID subjects than among healthy controls (p < 0.0001). Although equal DNA input was used, an average of about 81,820 unique sequences per sample was obtained for controls, compared with roughly 33,000 for CVID samples. Compared with healthy controls, CVID subjects showed increased TCRbeta clonality (t-test p = 0.018), a feature most characteristic of about a third of subjects. It was noted by the authors that sequencing of the repertoires of T cell subpopulations would be needed to clarify the cause of the increased clonality in CVID. Patient heterogeneity within the CVID cohort put limits on correlating repertoire features with clinical complications. CVID TCRbeta sequences reportedly showed fewer deletions and N-nucleotide insertions and lacked highly modified clones with 13 or more V deletions.

CVID samples and control samples contributed equivalent amounts of genomic DNA as sequencing input. For every sample, a 60 bp segment covering the rearranged TCRbeta CDR3 region was amplified and then sequenced. The immunoSEQ assay, a bias-corrected multiplex PCR with high-throughput sequencing, was employed for TCRbeta amplification. The paper's data handling went like this. Every unique nucleotide sequence was considered a clone and was annotated with V, D and J genes, copy number and frequency. Sequences were labeled productive if in frame, and non-productive if out of frame or containing stop codons. Clonality was calculated from Shannon's entropy as previously described. The predicted amino acid sequences of productive clones were used to derive mean CDR3 Kyte-Doolittle hydropathy. Hierarchical clustering of scaled V gene usage was performed with the R hclust function using Manhattan distance and complete linkage. To assess clone sharing by CDR3 amino acid sequence, 12 repertoires per group were resampled over 100 rounds. The repertoires were searched for approximately 70 published EBV-specific TCRbeta sequences and nearly 250 published CMV-specific TCRbeta sequences. After a couple of CVID samples that produced fewer than 10,000 sequences were dropped from the analysis, 42 CVID repertoires remained. TCRdb carries this immuneACCESS record with in-frame sequences only. Its versions omit some clonotypes, under half of them owing to an unresolved V gene in the studies checked, with the rest unexplained. From that table come the V and J calls and clone size; the DNA was used to work out D and trimming. The sample counts about 35,000 clones, each observed more than once. Approximately 6.5% of the sample rests with the top ten.

This clone showed up just a few times. Its target antigen remains unknown. The read ends 3 residues early relative to the CDR3; the germline J gene fills the gap. CVID was diagnosed by standard criteria: serum IgG, IgA and/or IgM reduced below normal range, plus specific antibody deficiency. A total of fewer than 50 subjects (approximately 15 female and approximately 30 male; age range about 9 to 65 years, mean age around 37) were included in the CVID group. Both CVID patients and healthy controls were predominantly of Caucasian heritage. All CVID subjects had received replacement immunoglobulin therapy for at least one year at the time of study participation. At blood collection, none of the CVID subjects was ill or on immunomodulatory or immunosuppressive medication. Heparinized peripheral whole blood samples of about 4.5 to 9 ml were obtained from each donor. Genomic DNA from adults with common variable immune deficiency (CVID) and from healthy adult controls was the source for sequencing TCRbeta CDR3 repertoires. To isolate peripheral blood mononuclear cells, diluted blood was subjected to density centrifugation over Hypaque 1077 or Ficoll-Paque. Genomic DNA was extracted from unsorted mononuclear cells by Qiagen column purification or by a centrifugation-based method.

CDR1 and CDR2 (LNHDA, SQIVND) derive from the germline V gene (reference sequence). The CDR3, from cysteine to phenylalanine, totals 11 residues. Of the CDR3's DNA, 24 bases were read; they are in frame from base 1. V loses 6 bases, J loses 6 bases, and the germline ends lie 7 bases apart. The chain uses TRBV19 and TRBJ2-3; D gene: possibly TRBD2, on 6 matching bases. The specimen was peripheral blood mononuclear cells. The sequence was obtained from a human donor with common variable immunodeficiency. The DNA read from the CDR3 is TGTGCCAGTAGCCGGGGGGATACG. Its translation is CASSRGDT. The entire CDR3 protein reads CASSRGDTQYF.